This is a list of T cell receptor beta chains from one sample in a study of blood T cell repertoires in COVID-19. Method: immunoSEQ multiplex PCR; TCRdb's copy keeps in-frame clones and lacks some. Of 70,000 to 95,000 clones in the sample, roughly 90% were seen once. Sequences were obtained from peripheral blood. Source of these receptors: a human donor with active COVID-19. The donor label of this sample is uncertain. Each CDR3 is given with its conserved first and last residue. The order of the fields is clone size, CDR3 length, D gene, V gene, J gene, CDR3 protein, CDR3 DNA. D genes are given only for firm matches. The size of a clone is reported for some rows only, either as once, few or many, or as a class for expanded clones.

-	18	TRBD2	TRBV18	TRBJ2-3	CASSQTAGTSGGTDTQYF	TGTGCCAGCTCTCAAACCGCCGGGACTAGCGGGGGTACAGATACGCAGTATTTT
-	14	-	TRBV5-4	TRBJ2-3	CASSGAFTTGTQYF	TGTGCCAGCAGCGGAGCCTTCACCACGGGTACGCAGTATTTT
-	13	TRBD1	TRBV27	TRBJ2-1	CASRGQGASEQFF	TGTGCCAGCAGGGGACAGGGGGCGTCGGAGCAGTTCTTC
-	13	-	TRBV19	TRBJ1-2	CASSMWQAYGYTF	TGTGCCAGTAGTATGTGGCAGGCTTATGGCTACACCTTC
-	13	-	TRBV3-1/TRBV3-2	TRBJ2-3	CASSQPTRYTQYF	TGTGCCAGCAGCCAACCAACTAGGTATACGCAGTATTTT
-	15	-	TRBV10-1	TRBJ2-7	CASSGSGGSSYEQYF	TGCGCCAGCAGTGGGAGTGGAGGGAGCTCCTACGAGCAGTACTTC
once	16	-	TRBV7-8	TRBJ1-1	CASSLAISVMNTEAFF	TGTGCCAGCAGCTTAGCGATTTCGGTCATGAACACTGAAGCTTTCTTT
-	15	-	TRBV28	TRBJ1-6	CASSSQGREDSPLHF	TGTGCCAGCAGTTCTCAGGGGAGGGAGGATTCACCCCTCCACTTT
-	15	TRBD1	TRBV19	TRBJ2-7	CASSIGTGEDYEQYF	TGTGCCAGTAGTATCGGGACAGGGGAAGACTACGAGCAGTACTTC
-	18	-	TRBV5-1	TRBJ2-6	CASSLGAVGGSGANVLTF	TGCGCCAGCAGCTTGGGGGCTGTAGGTGGCTCTGGGGCCAACGTCCTGACTTTC
few	15	-	TRBV6-2/TRBV6-3	TRBJ1-5	CASSYHPNSREPQHF	TGTGCCAGCAGTTATCACCCGAATTCGCGGGAGCCCCAGCATTTT
-	13	TRBD1	TRBV19	TRBJ1-5	CASSDRGDQPQHF	TGTGCCAGTAGCGACAGGGGTGATCAGCCCCAGCATTTT
-	18	TRBD2	TRBV29-1	TRBJ2-3	CSVENLAGGPVGTDTQYF	TGCAGCGTTGAAAATTTAGCGGGGGGCCCTGTGGGGACAGATACGCAGTATTTT
-	14	-	TRBV6-5	TRBJ1-1	CASSYGGRGTEAFF	TGTGCCAGCAGTTACGGGGGCAGGGGCACTGAAGCTTTCTTT
-	18	TRBD2	TRBV5-4	TRBJ2-3	CASSPVPGGASLSDTQYF	TGTGCCAGCAGCCCTGTACCGGGGGGGGCGAGTTTGTCAGATACGCAGTATTTT
-	14	TRBD2	TRBV2	TRBJ2-7	CASRSTSGGYEQYF	TGTGCCAGCAGATCGACTAGCGGGGGGTACGAGCAGTACTTC
-	13	-	TRBV18	TRBJ1-1	CASSEGTNTEAFF	TGTGCCAGCTCAGAGGGCACGAACACTGAAGCTTTCTTT
-	15	TRBD2	TRBV20-1	TRBJ2-3	CSASTKRGATDTQYF	TGCAGTGCTAGTACGAAGCGGGGGGCCACAGATACGCAGTATTTT
-	15	-	TRBV14	TRBJ1-6	CASSQGLRYNSPLHF	TGTGCCAGCAGCCAGGGACTCAGATATAATTCACCCCTCCACTTT
-	13	-	TRBV3-1/TRBV3-2	TRBJ2-2	CASSRGGSGELFF	TGTGCCAGCAGCCGCGGCGGCTCCGGGGAGCTGTTTTTT
-	17	TRBD1	TRBV9	TRBJ1-4	CASSPRTGGAPNEKLFF	TGTGCCAGCAGCCCGCGGACAGGGGGCGCGCCTAATGAAAAACTGTTTTTT
-	15	TRBD1	TRBV7-8	TRBJ1-2	CASSVGTGDFYGYTF	TGTGCCAGCAGCGTCGGGACAGGGGACTTCTATGGCTACACCTTC